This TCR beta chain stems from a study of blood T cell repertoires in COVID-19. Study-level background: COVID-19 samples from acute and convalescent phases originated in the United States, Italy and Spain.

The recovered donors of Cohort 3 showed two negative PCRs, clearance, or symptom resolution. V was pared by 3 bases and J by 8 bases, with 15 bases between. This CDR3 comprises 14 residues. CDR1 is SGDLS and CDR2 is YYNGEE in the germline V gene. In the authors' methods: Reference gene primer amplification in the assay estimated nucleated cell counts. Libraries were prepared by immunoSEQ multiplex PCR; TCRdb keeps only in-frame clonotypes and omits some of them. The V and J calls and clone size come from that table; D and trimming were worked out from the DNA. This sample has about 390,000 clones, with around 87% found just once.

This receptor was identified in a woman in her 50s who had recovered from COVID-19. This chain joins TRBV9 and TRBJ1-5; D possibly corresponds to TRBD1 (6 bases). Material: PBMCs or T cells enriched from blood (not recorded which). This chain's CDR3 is CASSGGLSREPQHF. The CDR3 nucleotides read TGTGCCAGCAGCGGGGGGCTGTCCCGGGAGCCCCAGCATTTT.